Below are 21 T cell receptor beta chains sequenced from a single sample in a study of cytomegalovirus exposure and HLA in healthy donors. Primers included in the PCR were 60 Vbeta and 13 Jbeta primers. Repertoires were generated with immunoSEQ multiplex PCR, while TCRdb's copy carries only in-frame clones and drops some. The table shows tens of thousands of clones, with approximately 81% occurring only once. The sample was PBMCs. The receptors come from a woman in her twenties or thirties in good health and CMV-seropositive.

The rearrangement joins TRBV15 to TRBJ1-4; D remains ambiguous. Trimming stripped 0 bases from V and 7 bases from J, with 6 bases between. The germline V gene encodes CDR1 LNHNV and CDR2 YYDKDF (reference sequence). The CDR3 is made up of 13 amino acids. The CDR3 sequence: CATSRDTGEKLFF. The CDR3 coding sequence is TGTGCCACCAGCAGAGATACGGGTGAAAAACTGTTTTTT.

V gene TRBV28 combines with J gene TRBJ2-7; the match to TRBD1 covers 7 bases. The germline V gene encodes CDR1 MDHEN and CDR2 SYDVKM. Trimming cost V 4 bases and J 1 base; bases outside gene matches: 4. There are 14 residues in the CDR3. CDR3 in amino acids: CASSSTGFSYEQYF. CDR3 nucleotide sequence: TGTGCCAGCAGTTCGACAGGGTTTTCCTACGAGCAGTACTTC.

The V call is TRBV29-1, the J call TRBJ2-1, with 8 bases fitting TRBD2. Germline lookup yields CDR1 SQVTM and CDR2 ANQGSEA. The CDR3 extends over 13 amino acids. The junction had 6 bases not matched to a gene; V was cut back by 3 bases and J by 8 bases. CDR3 loop: CSVEEGLEYEQFF. As DNA, the CDR3 is TGCAGCGTTGAGGAGGGACTAGAGTATGAGCAGTTCTTC.

The V gene is TRBV5-1, the J gene TRBJ2-3; 14 nucleotides line up with TRBD2. V lost 3 bases to trimming and J lost 2 bases; unmatched junction nucleotides: 11. Per the germline V gene, CDR1 is SGHRS and CDR2 is YFSETQ. The CDR3 is made up of 19 amino acids. The CDR3 spells CASSWGTSGRRGATDTQYF. The CDR3 DNA is TGCGCCAGCAGCTGGGGGACTAGCGGGAGAAGGGGGGCCACAGATACGCAGTATTTT.

This clone appeared a few times. This rearrangement joins TRBV2 to TRBJ1-5; D is undetermined. The CDR3 runs 15 residues. In germline, CDR1 is SNHLY, CDR2 FYNNEI. Trimming took off 1 base at V and 5 bases at J, with 12 bases between the two ends. DNA for the CDR3: TGTGCCAGCAGTGAAGACGGCAGGATTGATCAGCCCCAGCATTTT. Its protein product is CASSEDGRIDQPQHF.

In its sample, this clone was seen a few times. CDR3 sequence: CASSYRTGRDEQFF. The CDR3 DNA sequence: TGTGCCAGCAGTTACAGAACAGGGAGGGATGAGCAGTTCTTC. V gene TRBV6-5 combines with J gene TRBJ2-1, with a weak D call TRBD2 (7 bases). This CDR3 spans 14 amino acids. Germline lookup yields CDR1 MNHEY and CDR2 SVGAGI. Trimming shortened V by 2 bases and J by 8 bases, and 13 bases separated the two germline ends.

This sequence joins TRBV28 and TRBJ2-7; 9 bases line up with TRBD1. Germline V gene data show CDR1 as MDHEN and CDR2 as SYDVKM. The CDR3 has 15 amino acids. Trimming took 4 bases from V and 3 from J; bases not matched to a gene: 7. CDR3 protein: CASSSGTGTNYEQYF. As DNA, the CDR3 is TGTGCCAGCAGTTCCGGGACAGGGACTAACTACGAGCAGTACTTC.

The chain is built from TRBV5-1 and TRBJ2-3, with 15 bases matching TRBD2. Germline V gene lookup returns CDR1 SGHRS and CDR2 YFSETQ. The CDR3 covers 19 residues. V shed 3 bases, J shed 6 bases, and the junction held 14 bases outside the gene matches. CDR3 region: CASSSAGTSGRTLGDTQYF. Here the CDR3 DNA reads TGCGCCAGCAGCTCCGCCGGGACTAGCGGGAGGACCCTTGGGGATACGCAGTATTTT. The full variable domain, with the rest looked up from reference TRBV5-1 and TRBJ2-3, is KAGVTQTPRYLIKTRGQQVTLSCSPISGHRSVSWYQQTPGQGLQFLFEYFSETQRNKGNFPGRFSGRQFSNSRSEMNVSTLELGDSALYLCASSSAGTSGRTLGDTQYFGPGTRLTVL.

This clone was counted between two and nine times. This chain uses TRBV28 with TRBJ2-7; perhaps TRBD1 as D (6 bases). Germline V gene sequence: CDR1 MDHEN, CDR2 SYDVKM. The CDR3 consists of 14 residues. V lost 6 bases, J lost 1 base, and 13 bases lay in between. The CDR3, as DNA: TGTGCCAGCAGCTTGACAGGCAAATCCTACGAGCAGTACTTC. Translating gives CASSLTGKSYEQYF.

This chain joins TRBV5-1 and TRBJ1-1; the match to TRBD1 covers 8 bases. J gave up 4 bases and V 5 bases, and 13 bases lay outside the gene matches. The CDR3 runs 16 residues. Germline CDR1 SGHRS, CDR2 YFSETQ. The CDR3 spells CASRETGGPSGTEAFF. CDR3 nucleotides: TGCGCCAGCAGAGAAACAGGGGGGCCGTCGGGCACTGAAGCTTTCTTT. Complete variable domain (other parts from reference TRBV5-1 and TRBJ1-1): KAGVTQTPRYLIKTRGQQVTLSCSPISGHRSVSWYQQTPGQGLQFLFEYFSETQRNKGNFPGRFSGRQFSNSRSEMNVSTLELGDSALYLCASRETGGPSGTEAFFGQGTRLTVV.

The V call is TRBV28, the J call TRBJ2-7; 8 nucleotides line up with TRBD2. The V segment lost 6 bases and the J segment 1 base; nucleotides outside the gene matches: 14. Germline values: CDR1 MDHEN, CDR2 SYDVKM. This CDR3 spans 17 amino acids. The CDR3 spells CASRSRLLAAGSYEQYF. The CDR3 DNA reads TGTGCCAGCAGAAGTCGATTACTAGCGGCTGGTTCCTACGAGCAGTACTTC.

This rearrangement joins TRBV6-5 to TRBJ2-7; TRBD2 agrees at 9 bases. V shed 8 bases, J shed 4 bases, and the junction held 6 bases outside the gene matches. CDR3 length: 13 amino acids. From germline, CDR1 is MNHEY and CDR2 SVGAGI. DNA for the CDR3: TGTGCCAGCGCCCGGACTAGCGATTACGAGCAGTACTTC. Translated, it gives CASARTSDYEQYF.

The chain combines TRBV28 with TRBJ2-7; TRBD2 matches 8 bases. The CDR3 has 12 residues. Germline-derived CDR1 and CDR2 are MDHEN and SYDVKM. For the CDR3, the DNA is TGTGCCAGCAGTCCCCCGGGAGGGGCCCCTACTGTC. Translation gives CASSPPGGAPTV.

This clone was picked up one time. CDR3 sequence (DNA): TGCAGTGCCGCCCCGGGGGAGACCCAGTACTTC. This sequence encodes CSAAPGETQYF. V is TRBV20-1 and J is TRBJ2-5, with TRBD2 as a possible D gene (5 bases). The V and J ends lost 6 bases and 5 bases respectively, with 10 bases between them. CDR3 size: 11 residues. The germline CDR1 and CDR2 sequences are DFQATT and SNEGSKA (reference sequence).

The V gene is TRBV6-6, the J gene TRBJ2-7; the D is unclear. The CDR3 is made up of 12 amino acids. Germline V lookup: CDR1 MNHNY, CDR2 SVGAGI (reference sequence). V dropped 2 bases and J dropped 2 bases, with 4 bases sitting between them. The CDR3 nucleotides are TGTGCCAGCAGTTACGAGCCCTACGAGCAGTACTTC. Translating gives CASSYEPYEQYF.

V gene TRBV4-1 combines with J gene TRBJ1-1; 7 positions match TRBD1. This CDR3 has 14 residues. Germline V lookup: CDR1 MGHRA, CDR2 YSYEKL. Trimming cost V 4 bases and J 2 bases; bases outside gene matches: 4. CDR3 loop: CASSPTGTNTEAFF. The CDR3 DNA follows: TGCGCCAGCAGCCCGACAGGGACAAACACTGAAGCTTTCTTT.

V is TRBV10-3 and J is TRBJ2-3; TRBD1 is a possible D gene (6 bases). The germline V and J ends were trimmed by 10 bases and 1 base, with 9 bases remaining between them. CDR1 is ENHRY, CDR2 SYGVKD, per germline. The CDR3 is 12 amino acids. CDR3 coding DNA: TGTGCCACTGCAGGGGGCACAGATACGCAGTATTTT. Encoded protein: CATAGGTDTQYF.

There are a few counts of this clone. The V call is TRBV6-1, the J call TRBJ1-5; D is unresolved. Trimming stripped 3 bases from V and 6 bases from J, with 3 bases between. There are 11 residues in the CDR3. Germline CDR1 MNHNS, CDR2 SASEGT. The CDR3 region is CASSDSQPQHF. The CDR3 DNA reads TGTGCCAGCAGTGATAGTCAGCCCCAGCATTTT.

The chain joins TRBV19 to TRBJ2-5, with 11 bases that match TRBD2. The ends lost 6 bases at V and 2 bases at J; junction bases unmatched: 2. Germline V gives CDR1 LNHDA, CDR2 SQIVND (reference sequence). The CDR3 consists of 14 residues. The CDR3 is CASRTSGTQETQYF. CDR3 sequence (DNA): TGTGCCAGTAGGACTAGCGGGACACAAGAGACCCAGTACTTC.

V gene TRBV10-2 combines with J gene TRBJ2-1, with 13 positions matching TRBD2. V lost 10 bases to trimming and J lost 9 bases; unmatched junction nucleotides: 6. The CDR3 sequence is 13 residues long. The germline CDR1 and CDR2 sequences are WSHSY and SAAADI. CDR3 sequence (DNA): TGCGCCACCCGACTAGCGGGAGGAAGTGAGCAGTTCTTC. It is translated as CATRLAGGSEQFF.

The chain links TRBV6-4 to TRBJ1-1; 7 bases align to TRBD1. This CDR3 spans 15 amino acids. The germline V gene encodes CDR1 MRHNA and CDR2 SNTAGT. Germline trimming cut 5 bases from V and 4 bases from J; bases unmatched to any gene: 10. This chain's CDR3 is CASSLNRGEGTEAFF. For the CDR3, the DNA is TGTGCCAGCAGTTTAAACAGGGGTGAAGGCACTGAAGCTTTCTTT.